The source of this TCR beta chain is a study of T-cell memory formation after mild COVID-19. Broader study findings: Contracting CD4+ clones were located mainly in CM and EM, and CD8+ clones in EMRA. In pre-infection memory, a portion of responding clones appeared, which suggested that cross-reactive memory joined. Clones that shrank (day 15 to 85) were balanced CD4/CD8, whereas later expanders leaned CD4+.

V shed 4 bases and J 9 bases; nucleotides not matched to a gene: 10. Germline lookup yields CDR1 SEHNR and CDR2 FQNEAQ (reference sequence). This CDR3 has 15 amino acids. Note on this clonotype: Its antigen is not known.

The authors produced TCR alpha and TCR beta cDNA libraries with sample barcodes and UMIs by 5'RACE using constant-segment primers. TCRdb redid the calling of the 5' RACE reads with MiXCR, one entry per CDR3 protein. The data contain 450,000 or so distinct CDR3 sequences, approximately 25% of them singletons. This receptor was obtained from an adult woman who had mild COVID-19 (a few samples of this study predate the infection). Cell type and time point are not known. The sample consisted of PBMCs or a T cell subset sorted from them (not recorded which). The J gene is TRBJ2-1, the V gene TRBV7-9, with 9 bases lining up with TRBD2. CDR3 coding DNA: TGTGCCAGCAGCTCCATTGGCGGGAGGGCCGTTGAGCAGTTCTTC. Protein sequence: CASSSIGGRAVEQFF.